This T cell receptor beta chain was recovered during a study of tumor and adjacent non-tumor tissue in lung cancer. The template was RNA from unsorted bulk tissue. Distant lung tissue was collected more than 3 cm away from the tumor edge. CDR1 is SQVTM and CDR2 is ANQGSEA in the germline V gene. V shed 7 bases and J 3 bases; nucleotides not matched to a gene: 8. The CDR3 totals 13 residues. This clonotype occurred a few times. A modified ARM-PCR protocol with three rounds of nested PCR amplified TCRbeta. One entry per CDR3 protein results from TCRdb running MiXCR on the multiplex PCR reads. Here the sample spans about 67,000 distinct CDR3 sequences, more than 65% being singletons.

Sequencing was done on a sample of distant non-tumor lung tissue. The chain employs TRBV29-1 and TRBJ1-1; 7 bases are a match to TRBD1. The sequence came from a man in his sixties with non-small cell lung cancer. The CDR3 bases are TGCAGCGCATCAGCAGGGGGGTACACTGAAGCTTTCTTT. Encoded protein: CSASAGGYTEAFF.